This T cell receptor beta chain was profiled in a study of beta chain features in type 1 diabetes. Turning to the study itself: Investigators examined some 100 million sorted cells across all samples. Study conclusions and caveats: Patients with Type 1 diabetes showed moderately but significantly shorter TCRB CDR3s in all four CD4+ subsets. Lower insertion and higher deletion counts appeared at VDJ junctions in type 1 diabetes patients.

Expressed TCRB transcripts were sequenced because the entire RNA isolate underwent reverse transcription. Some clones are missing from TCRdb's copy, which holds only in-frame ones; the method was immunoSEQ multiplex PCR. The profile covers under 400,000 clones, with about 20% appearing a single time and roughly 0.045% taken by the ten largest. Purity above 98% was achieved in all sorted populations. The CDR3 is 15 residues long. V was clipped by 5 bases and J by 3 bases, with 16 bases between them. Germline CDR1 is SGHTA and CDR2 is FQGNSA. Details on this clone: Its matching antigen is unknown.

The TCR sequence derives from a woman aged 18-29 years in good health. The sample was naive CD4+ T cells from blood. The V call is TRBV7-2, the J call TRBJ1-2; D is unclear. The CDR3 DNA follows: TGTGCCAGCAGCCCCAGACCCATCGGGGACTATGGCTACACCTTC. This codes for CASSPRPIGDYGYTF.